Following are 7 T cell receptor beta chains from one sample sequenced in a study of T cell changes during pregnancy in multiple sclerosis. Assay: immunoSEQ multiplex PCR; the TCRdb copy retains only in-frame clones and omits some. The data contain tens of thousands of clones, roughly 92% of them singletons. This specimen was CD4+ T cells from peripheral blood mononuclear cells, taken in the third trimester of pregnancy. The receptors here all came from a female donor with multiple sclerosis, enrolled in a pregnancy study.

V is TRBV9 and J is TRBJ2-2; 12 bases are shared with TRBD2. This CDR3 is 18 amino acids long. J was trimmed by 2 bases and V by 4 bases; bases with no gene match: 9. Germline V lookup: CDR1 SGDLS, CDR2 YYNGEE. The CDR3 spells CASSPQRTSGINTGELFF. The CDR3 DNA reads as TGTGCCAGCAGCCCCCAAAGGACTAGCGGGATAAACACCGGGGAGCTGTTTTTT. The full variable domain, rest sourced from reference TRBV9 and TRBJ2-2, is DSGVTQTPKHLITATGQRVTLRCSPRSGDLSVYWYQQSLDQGLQFLIQYYNGEERAKGNILERFSAQQFPDLHSELNLSSLELGDSALYFCASSPQRTSGINTGELFFGEGSRLTVL.

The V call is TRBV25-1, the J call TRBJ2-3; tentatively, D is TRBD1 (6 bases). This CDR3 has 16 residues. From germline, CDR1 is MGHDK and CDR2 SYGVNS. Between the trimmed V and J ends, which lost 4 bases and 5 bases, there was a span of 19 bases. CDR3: CASSGTEHTGGDTQYF. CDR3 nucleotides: TGTGCCAGCAGTGGGACAGAGCATACAGGTGGAGATACGCAGTATTTT.

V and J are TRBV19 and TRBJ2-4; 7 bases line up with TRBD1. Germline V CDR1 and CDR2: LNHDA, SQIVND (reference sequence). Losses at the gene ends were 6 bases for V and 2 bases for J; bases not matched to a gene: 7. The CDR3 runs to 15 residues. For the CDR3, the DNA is TGTGCCAGTAGGGACAGGATGGGGACCAAAAACATTCAGTACTTC. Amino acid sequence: CASRDRMGTKNIQYF. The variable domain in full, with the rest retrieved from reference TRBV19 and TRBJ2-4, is DGGITQSPKYLFRKEGQNVTLSCEQNLNHDAMYWYRQDPGQGLRLIYYSQIVNDFQKGDIAEGYSVSREKKESFPLTVTSAQKNPTAFYLCASRDRMGTKNIQYFGAGTRLSVL.

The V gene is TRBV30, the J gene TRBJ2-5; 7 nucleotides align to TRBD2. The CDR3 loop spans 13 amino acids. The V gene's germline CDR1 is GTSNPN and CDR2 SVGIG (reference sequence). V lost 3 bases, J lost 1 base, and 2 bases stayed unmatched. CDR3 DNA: TGTGCCTGGAGAGCGGGGCCCCAAGAGACCCAGTACTTC. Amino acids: CAWRAGPQETQYF. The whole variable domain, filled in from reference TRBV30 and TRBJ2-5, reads SQTIHQWPATLVQPVGSPLSLECTVEGTSNPNLYWYRQAAGRGLQLLFYSVGIGQISSEVPQNLSASRPQDRQFILSSKKLLLSDSGFYLCAWRAGPQETQYFGPGTRLLVL.

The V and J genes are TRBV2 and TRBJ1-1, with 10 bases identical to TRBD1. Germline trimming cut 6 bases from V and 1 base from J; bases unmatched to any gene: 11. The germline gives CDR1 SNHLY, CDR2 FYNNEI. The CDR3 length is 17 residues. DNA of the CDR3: TGTGCCAGCAGCGTTCCGGGACAGGGGTCCCGGAACACTGAAGCTTTCTTT. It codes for CASSVPGQGSRNTEAFF. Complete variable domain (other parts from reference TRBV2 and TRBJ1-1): EPEVTQTPSHQVTQMGQEVILRCVPISNHLYFYWYRQILGQKVEFLVSFYNNEISEKSEIFDDQFSVERPDGSNFTLKIRSTKLEDSAMYFCASSVPGQGSRNTEAFFGQGTRLTVV.

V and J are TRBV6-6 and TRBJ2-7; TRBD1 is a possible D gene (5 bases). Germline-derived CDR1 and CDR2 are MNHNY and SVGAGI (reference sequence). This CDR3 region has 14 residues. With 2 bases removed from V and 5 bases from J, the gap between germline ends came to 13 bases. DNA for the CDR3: TGTGCCAGCAGTTACGGACGACAGAAAAACGAGCAGTACTTC. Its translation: CASSYGRQKNEQYF.

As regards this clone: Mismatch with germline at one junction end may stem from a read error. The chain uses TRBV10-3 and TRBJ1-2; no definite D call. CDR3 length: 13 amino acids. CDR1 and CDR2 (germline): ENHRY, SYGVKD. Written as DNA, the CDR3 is TGTGCCATAGCGGGGTCAGAAGTCCCTGGAGTATTCTTC. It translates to CAIAGSEVPGVFF.